The clone carrying this TCR beta chain was recorded many times. Its specificity is not known. HTBI primers from iRepertoire and Arm-PCR of CDR3 regions yielded the TCR beta libraries. Original methodology: Identification of gene segments yielded more than 60 TRBV and 13 to 15 TRBJ across samples. TCRdb redid the calling of the multiplex PCR reads with MiXCR, one entry per CDR3 protein. The V and J calls follow TCRdb's processing rather than the paper's. The sample carries hundreds of thousands of distinct CDR3 sequences, over 15% recorded once. Stated time point: newly diagnosed GD, antithyroid drugs for less than 3 months. PBMC RNA served as the TCR library source. Peripheral blood, Nine milliliters per patient, was collected in EDTA tubes. This CDR3 comprises 13 residues. CDR1 MNHNS and CDR2 SASEGT come from the germline V gene. V shed 2 bases and J 11 bases; nucleotides not matched to a gene: 8. These data come from a study of regulatory T cells in long-lasting Graves disease.

Overall study results and limits: Among persistent patients, a larger number of public clonotypes were shared (about 2,800) than among newly diagnosed patients (about 950). Repertoires from persistent disease leaned toward TRBV28, TRBJ1-2 and TRBJ2-5.

The receptor was isolated from a female donor with Graves disease. The material sequenced was peripheral blood mononuclear cells (PBMCs), taken at new diagnosis, from a patient treated with antithyroid drugs. The genes are TRBV6-1 and TRBJ2-7; TRBD1 aligns across 8 bases. Written as DNA, the CDR3 is TGTGCCAGCAGTGAACTCGGACAGGGTCGGAAGTACTTC. Translation: CASSELGQGRKYF.